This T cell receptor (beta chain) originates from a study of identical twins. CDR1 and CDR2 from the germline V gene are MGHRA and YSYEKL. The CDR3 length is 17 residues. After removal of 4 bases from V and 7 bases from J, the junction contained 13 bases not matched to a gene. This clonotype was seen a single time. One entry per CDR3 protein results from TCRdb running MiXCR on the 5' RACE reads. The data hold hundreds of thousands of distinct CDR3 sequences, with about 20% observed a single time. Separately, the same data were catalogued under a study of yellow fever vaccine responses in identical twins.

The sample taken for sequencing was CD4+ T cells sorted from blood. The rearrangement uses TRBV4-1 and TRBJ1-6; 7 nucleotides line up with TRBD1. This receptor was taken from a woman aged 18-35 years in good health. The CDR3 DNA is TGCGCCAGCAGCCCACAACCAAAGGGCAGGGGGAATTCACCCCTCCACTTT. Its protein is CASSPQPKGRGNSPLHF.